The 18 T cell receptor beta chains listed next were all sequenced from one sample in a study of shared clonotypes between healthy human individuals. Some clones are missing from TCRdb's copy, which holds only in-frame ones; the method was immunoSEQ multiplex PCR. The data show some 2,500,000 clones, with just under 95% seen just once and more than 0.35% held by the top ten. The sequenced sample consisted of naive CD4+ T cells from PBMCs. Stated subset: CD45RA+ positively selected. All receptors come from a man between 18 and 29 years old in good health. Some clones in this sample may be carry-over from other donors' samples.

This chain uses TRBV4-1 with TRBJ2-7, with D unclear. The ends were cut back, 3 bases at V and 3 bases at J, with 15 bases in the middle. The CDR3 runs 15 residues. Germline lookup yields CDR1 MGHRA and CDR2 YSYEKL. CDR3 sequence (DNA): TGCGCCAGCAGCCAGCTGGCCCTACAAAACTACGAGCAGTACTTC. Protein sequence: CASSQLALQNYEQYF.

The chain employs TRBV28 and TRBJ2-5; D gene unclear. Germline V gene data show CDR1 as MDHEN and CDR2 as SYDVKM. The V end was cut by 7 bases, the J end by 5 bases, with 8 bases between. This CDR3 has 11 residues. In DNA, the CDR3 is TGTGCCAGCACTTCGTTCGAGACCCAGTACTTC. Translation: CASTSFETQYF.

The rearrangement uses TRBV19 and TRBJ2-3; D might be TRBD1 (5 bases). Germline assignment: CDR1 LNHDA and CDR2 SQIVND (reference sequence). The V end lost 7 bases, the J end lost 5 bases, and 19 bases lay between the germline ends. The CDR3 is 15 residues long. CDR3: CASISGQGTVDTQYF. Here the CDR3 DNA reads TGTGCCAGTATTTCAGGTCAGGGTACGGTAGATACGCAGTATTTT. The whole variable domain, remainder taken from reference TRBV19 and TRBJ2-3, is DGGITQSPKYLFRKEGQNVTLSCEQNLNHDAMYWYRQDPGQGLRLIYYSQIVNDFQKGDIAEGYSVSREKKESFPLTVTSAQKNPTAFYLCASISGQGTVDTQYFGPGTRLTVL.

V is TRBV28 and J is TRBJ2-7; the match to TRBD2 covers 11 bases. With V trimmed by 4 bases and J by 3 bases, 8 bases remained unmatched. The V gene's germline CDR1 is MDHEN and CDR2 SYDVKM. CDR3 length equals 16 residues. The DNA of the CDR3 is TGTGCCAGCAGTTCAGCCGGGACTAGCGGTTTCTACGAGCAGTACTTC. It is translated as CASSSAGTSGFYEQYF. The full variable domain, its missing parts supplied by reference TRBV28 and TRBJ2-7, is DVKVTQSSRYLVKRTGEKVFLECVQDMDHENMFWYRQDPGLGLRLIYFSYDVKMKEKGDIPEGYSVSREKKERFSLILESASTNQTSMYLCASSSAGTSGFYEQYFGPGTRLTVT.

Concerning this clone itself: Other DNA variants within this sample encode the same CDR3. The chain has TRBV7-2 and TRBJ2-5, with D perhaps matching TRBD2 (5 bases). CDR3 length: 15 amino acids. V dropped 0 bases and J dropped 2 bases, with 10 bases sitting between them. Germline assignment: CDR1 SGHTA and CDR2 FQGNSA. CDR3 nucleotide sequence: TGTGCCAGCAGCTTAGCGGGTACGGGACAAGAGACCCAGTACTTC. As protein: CASSLAGTGQETQYF.

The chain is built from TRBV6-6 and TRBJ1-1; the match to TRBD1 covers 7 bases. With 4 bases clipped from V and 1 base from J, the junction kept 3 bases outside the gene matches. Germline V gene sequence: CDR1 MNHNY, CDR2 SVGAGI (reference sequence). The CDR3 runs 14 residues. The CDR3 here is CASSFTGANTEAFF. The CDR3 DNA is TGTGCCAGCAGTTTCACAGGGGCGAACACTGAAGCTTTCTTT.

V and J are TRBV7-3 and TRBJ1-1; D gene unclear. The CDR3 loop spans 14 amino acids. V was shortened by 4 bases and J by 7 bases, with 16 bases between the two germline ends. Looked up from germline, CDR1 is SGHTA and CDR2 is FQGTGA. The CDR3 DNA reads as TGTGCCAGCAGCTCTCGCCCGGGAGGTCGTGAAGCTTTCTTT. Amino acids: CASSSRPGGREAFF.

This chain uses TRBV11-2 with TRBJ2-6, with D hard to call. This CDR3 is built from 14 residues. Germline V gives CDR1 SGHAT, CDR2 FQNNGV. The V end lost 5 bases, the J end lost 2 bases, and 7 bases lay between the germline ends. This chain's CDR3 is CASSPHTGANVLTF. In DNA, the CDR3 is TGTGCCAGCAGCCCTCACACTGGGGCCAACGTCCTGACTTTC.

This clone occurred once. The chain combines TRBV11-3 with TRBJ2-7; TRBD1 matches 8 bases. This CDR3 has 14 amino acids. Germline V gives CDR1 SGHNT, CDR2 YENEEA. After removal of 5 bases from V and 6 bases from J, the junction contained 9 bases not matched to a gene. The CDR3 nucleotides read TGTGCCAGCAGCCCGTCGGGACAGGCCCCCGAGCAGTACTTC. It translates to CASSPSGQAPEQYF.

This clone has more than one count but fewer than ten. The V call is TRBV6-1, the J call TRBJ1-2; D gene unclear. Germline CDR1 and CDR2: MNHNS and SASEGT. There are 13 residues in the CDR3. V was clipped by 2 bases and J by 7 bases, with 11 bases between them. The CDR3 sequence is CASSESGFRGYTF. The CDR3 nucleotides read TGTGCCAGCAGTGAATCAGGCTTCCGTGGCTACACCTTC.

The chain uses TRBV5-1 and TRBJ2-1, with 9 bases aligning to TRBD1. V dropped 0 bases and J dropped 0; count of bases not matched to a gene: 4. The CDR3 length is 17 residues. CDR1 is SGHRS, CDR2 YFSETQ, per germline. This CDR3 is CASSLVPGQGSYNEQFF. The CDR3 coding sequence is TGCGCCAGCAGCTTGGTTCCGGGACAGGGCTCCTACAATGAGCAGTTCTTC.

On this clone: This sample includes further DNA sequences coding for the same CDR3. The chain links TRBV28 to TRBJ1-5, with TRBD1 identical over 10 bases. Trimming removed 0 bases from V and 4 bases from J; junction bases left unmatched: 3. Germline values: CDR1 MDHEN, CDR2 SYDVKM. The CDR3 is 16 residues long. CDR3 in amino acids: CASSLWGQGSNQPQHF. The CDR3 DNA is TGTGCCAGCAGTTTATGGGGACAGGGGAGTAATCAGCCCCAGCATTTT. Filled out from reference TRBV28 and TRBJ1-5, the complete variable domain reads DVKVTQSSRYLVKRTGEKVFLECVQDMDHENMFWYRQDPGLGLRLIYFSYDVKMKEKGDIPEGYSVSREKKERFSLILESASTNQTSMYLCASSLWGQGSNQPQHFGDGTRLSIL.

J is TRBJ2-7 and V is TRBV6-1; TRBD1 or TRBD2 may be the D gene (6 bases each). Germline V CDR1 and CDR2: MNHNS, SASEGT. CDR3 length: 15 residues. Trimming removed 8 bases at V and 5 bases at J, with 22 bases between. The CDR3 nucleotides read TGTGCCAGCTCCTCTGGTCCGGGGGCGCCTAACGAGCAGTACTTC. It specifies CASSSGPGAPNEQYF.

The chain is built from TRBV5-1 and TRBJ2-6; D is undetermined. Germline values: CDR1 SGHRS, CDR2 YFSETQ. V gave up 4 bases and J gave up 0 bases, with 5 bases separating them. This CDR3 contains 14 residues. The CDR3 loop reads CASSEVSGANVLTF. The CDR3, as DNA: TGCGCCAGCAGCGAGGTCTCTGGGGCCAACGTCCTGACTTTC.

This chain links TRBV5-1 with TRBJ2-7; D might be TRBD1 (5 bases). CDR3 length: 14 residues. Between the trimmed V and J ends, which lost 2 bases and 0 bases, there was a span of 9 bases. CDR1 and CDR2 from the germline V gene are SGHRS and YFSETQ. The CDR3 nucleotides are TGCGCCAGCAGCTTCCAGGGCAACTCCTACGAGCAGTACTTC. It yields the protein CASSFQGNSYEQYF.

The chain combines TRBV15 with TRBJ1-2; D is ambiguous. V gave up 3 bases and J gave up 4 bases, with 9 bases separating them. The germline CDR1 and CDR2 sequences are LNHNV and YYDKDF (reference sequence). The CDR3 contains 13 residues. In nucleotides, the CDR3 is TGTGCCACCAGCAGGGAACTCTTCTATGGCTACACCTTC. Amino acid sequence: CATSRELFYGYTF.

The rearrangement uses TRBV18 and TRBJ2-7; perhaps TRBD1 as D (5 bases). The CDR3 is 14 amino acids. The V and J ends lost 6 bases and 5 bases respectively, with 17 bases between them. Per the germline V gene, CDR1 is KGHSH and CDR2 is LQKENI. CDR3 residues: CASSPSSAGNEQYF. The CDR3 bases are TGTGCCAGCTCGCCGTCCTCAGCAGGGAACGAGCAGTACTTC.

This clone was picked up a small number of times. This chain's CDR3 is CASSKQVDGELFF. CDR3 DNA: TGTGCCAGCAGCAAACAGGTGGACGGGGAGCTGTTTTTT. The chain is built from TRBV7-2 and TRBJ2-2; D is possibly TRBD1 (5 bases). Trimming removed 5 bases at V and 7 bases at J, with 11 bases between. The length of the CDR3 is 13 residues. CDR1 and CDR2 from the germline V gene are SGHTA and FQGNSA.